The following is a T cell receptor (beta chain) sequence with its context. Some clones are missing from TCRdb's copy, which holds only in-frame ones; the method was immunoSEQ multiplex PCR. Among some 99,000 clones listed, approximately 80% were seen once. These data are taken from a study of OX40 agonist ivuxolimab in advanced cancers. The sequenced sample was CD4+ or CD8+ T cells sorted from blood, obtained in a trial of the OX40 agonist ivuxolimab. The sequence derives from an adult with an advanced solid tumor such as melanoma, head and neck, liver or kidney cancer.

The DNA of the CDR3 is TGTGCCAGCAGCTTGAATGCCCATGTTAGCAATCAGCCCCAGCATTTT. Translating it yields CASSLNAHVSNQPQHF. V gene TRBV5-5 combines with J gene TRBJ1-5, with D unresolved. V was shortened by 1 base and J by 0 bases, with 11 bases between the two germline ends. The CDR3 has 16 amino acids. Germline values: CDR1 SGHKS, CDR2 YYEKEE (reference sequence).